Shown below are 20 T cell receptor beta chains from a single sample sequenced in a study of monozygotic twins with inflammatory bowel disease. TCRdb processed the 5' RACE reads again and assigns one entry to each CDR3 protein, with no DNA. The sample data list approximately 400,000 distinct CDR3 sequences. Sequencing used blood. The origin of the receptors is a human donor with ulcerative colitis or Crohn's disease, or a healthy co-twin of an affected twin (not recorded which).

This sequence joins TRBV5-4 and TRBJ2-1; checking the TCRdb D call of TRBD2 is not possible without DNA. The CDR3 has 15 amino acids. CDR1 and CDR2 from the germline V gene are SGHNT and YYREEE (reference sequence). The CDR3 loop reads CASSLGLAGANEQFF.

The chain employs TRBV5-1 and TRBJ2-7; absent DNA, TCRdb's TRBD1 call cannot be checked. The CDR3 is made up of 17 amino acids. Germline CDR1 and CDR2: SGHRS and YFSETQ. The CDR3 loop reads CASSLRTGQGPSEEQYF. The variable domain in full, completed from reference TRBV5-1 and TRBJ2-7, reads KAGVTQTPRYLIKTRGQQVTLSCSPISGHRSVSWYQQTPGQGLQFLFEYFSETQRNKGNFPGRFSGRQFSNSRSEMNVSTLELGDSALYLCASSLRTGQGPSEEQYFGPGTRLTVT.

The chain uses TRBV20-1 and TRBJ1-5. CDR1 and CDR2 from the germline V gene are DFQATT and SNEGSKA (reference sequence). The CDR3 extends over 15 amino acids. Here the CDR3 reads CSARNHPSGNQPQHF.

This chain joins TRBV5-1 and TRBJ1-1; TCRdb indicates TRBD1, and absent DNA this call remains unverified. The CDR3 loop spans 15 amino acids. Germline assignment: CDR1 SGHRS and CDR2 YFSETQ. The CDR3 sequence: CASSLVTGLNTEAFF.

CDR3 region: CATSGATVSNTQYF. V usage is TRBV24-1 and J usage is TRBJ2-3; TCRdb lists TRBD1, though no DNA is available to test this call. This CDR3 comprises 14 residues. Germline CDR1 KGHDR, CDR2 SFDVKD.

V usage is TRBV20-1 and J usage is TRBJ2-5; lacking DNA, the TRBD2 call made by TCRdb goes unchecked. The CDR3 runs to 13 residues. Germline-derived CDR1 and CDR2 are DFQATT and SNEGSKA (reference sequence). CDR3 amino acids: CSARGSGRETQYF.

V gene TRBV7-2 combines with J gene TRBJ2-3; without DNA, the TCRdb call of TRBD2 cannot be checked. CDR1 SGHTA and CDR2 FQGNSA come from the germline V gene. The CDR3 runs 16 residues. CDR3 amino acids: CASSLGLAGGGDTQYF. The variable domain in full, completed from reference TRBV7-2 and TRBJ2-3, reads GAGVSQSPSNKVTEKGKDVELRCDPISGHTALYWYRQSLGQGLEFLIYFQGNSAPDKSGLPSDRFSAERTGGSVSTLTIQRTQQEDSAVYLCASSLGLAGGGDTQYFGPGTRLTVL.

V gene TRBV18 combines with J gene TRBJ2-1; TCRdb indicates TRBD1, and absent DNA this call remains unverified. Germline CDR1 is KGHSH and CDR2 is LQKENI. This CDR3 comprises 14 residues. CDR3 amino acids: CASSPFTGYNEQFF.

This chain joins TRBV27 and TRBJ1-5. The CDR3 spans 16 residues. Germline CDR1 reads MNHEY; CDR2 reads SMNVEV (reference sequence). The CDR3 spells CASSLRAGRSNQPQHF.

The chain recombines TRBV7-2 with TRBJ2-7; TCRdb indicates TRBD1, and absent DNA this call remains unverified. The CDR3 sequence is 15 residues long. Germline V gene data show CDR1 as SGHTA and CDR2 as FQGNSA. The CDR3 reads CASSLAASGGYEQYF.

The chain links TRBV10-3 to TRBJ1-1; the TCRdb call, TRBD1, lacks DNA for checking. The CDR3 is 13 amino acids. Germline loops: CDR1 ENHRY, CDR2 SYGVKD. CDR3 residues: CANTRAGDTEAFF.

The genes are TRBV12-3 or TRBV12-4 and TRBJ1-1; the TCRdb D gene call, TRBD1, has no DNA to confirm it. The CDR3 contains 12 residues. This chain's CDR3 is CASSRGVTEAFF.

The chain recombines TRBV20-1 with TRBJ1-3; TCRdb's assignment of TRBD1 cannot be checked, as there is no DNA. The CDR3 contains 13 residues. Germline V gene sequence: CDR1 DFQATT, CDR2 SNEGSKA (reference sequence). The CDR3 spells CGTGGPSGNTIYF.

V is TRBV5-4 and J is TRBJ2-5; TCRdb calls TRBD1, which cannot be checked without DNA. There are 15 residues in the CDR3. The germline V gene encodes CDR1 SGHNT and CDR2 YYREEE (reference sequence). The CDR3 loop reads CASSTGLPGGETQYF.

The V and J genes are TRBV18 and TRBJ2-7; TCRdb indicates TRBD1, and absent DNA this call remains unverified. Germline V CDR1 and CDR2: KGHSH, LQKENI. The CDR3 is 15 residues long. The CDR3: CASSPWAGGSDEQYF.

The CDR3 loop is CASNPLTGPHSGANVLTF. This chain uses TRBV28 with TRBJ2-6; the D call of TRBD1 rests on TCRdb alone, since no DNA is present to check it. The CDR3 length is 18 residues. CDR1 MDHEN and CDR2 SYDVKM come from the germline V gene.

This chain joins TRBV18 and TRBJ1-4; without DNA, the TCRdb call of TRBD1 cannot be checked. The CDR3 loop spans 13 amino acids. Germline V gene sequence: CDR1 KGHSH, CDR2 LQKENI. CDR3 sequence reads: CASSLTGTGSLFF.

This sequence joins TRBV15 and TRBJ2-2; the TCRdb D gene call, TRBD1, has no DNA to confirm it. CDR3 length equals 17 residues. Germline V gene data show CDR1 as LNHNV and CDR2 as YYDKDF (reference sequence). CDR3: CATSRGHRGLGTGELFF. Full variable domain (remainder filled in from reference TRBV15 and TRBJ2-2): DAMVIQNPRYQVTQFGKPVTLSCSQTLNHNVMYWYQQKSSQAPKLLFHYYDKDFNNEADTPDNFQSRRPNTSFCFLDIRSPGLGDTAMYLCATSRGHRGLGTGELFFGEGSRLTVL.

V is TRBV24-1 and J is TRBJ1-5. Per the germline V gene, CDR1 is KGHDR and CDR2 is SFDVKD. The CDR3 has 15 residues. The CDR3 sequence: CATSDQDGPNQPQHF.

V gene TRBV21-1 combines with J gene TRBJ1-5; TCRdb selects TRBD1, and the lack of DNA leaves this call unchecked. TRBV21-1 constitutes a pseudogene. The CDR3 extends over 19 amino acids. The CDR3 sequence: CASSKVAGTGVYSNQPQHF.